Below are 20 T cell receptor beta chains sequenced from a single sample in a study of human T cells and chemical hapten exposure (dated by TCRdb to 2020 to 2023). Library method: RACE. The reads were generated on a NextSeq 500. The raw public data were reprocessed by TCRdb itself: fastp quality trimming at Q25, MiXCR clonotype calling, in-frame beta chains only. CDR3 protein duplicates are merged, each entry listing the most common genes and DNA. This sample gives 71,000 or so distinct CDR3 sequences in total; approximately 9.4% of them show up just once. The ten largest clones take up around 3.3% of the sample. This specimen's time point label, interpreted: patch test 1, 2 weeks after DPC sensitization. In the paper's terms, the treatment or condition label means: therapeutic diphenylcyclopropenone sensitization with weekly scalp DPC. The specimen comprised whole blood, sampled in connection with sensitization to the hapten diphenylcyclopropenone (DPC). The origin of the receptors is a woman aged 40 to 55 with alopecia areata. Some clones in this sample may be carry-over from other donors' samples.

This clonotype was seen ten or more times. The J gene is TRBJ2-3, the V gene TRBV28; TRBD2 agrees at 9 bases. CDR3 length equals 14 residues. Germline V CDR1 and CDR2: MDHEN, SYDVKM. V shed 5 bases and J 4 bases; nucleotides not matched to a gene: 4. This CDR3 is CASSPAGGADTQYF. As DNA, the CDR3 is TGTGCCAGCAGTCCCGCGGGGGGGGCAGATACGCAGTATTTT.

This clonotype has at least ten counts. V is TRBV5-1 and J is TRBJ2-7; 7 bases line up with TRBD1. This CDR3 spans 17 amino acids. Germline V gene sequence: CDR1 SGHRS, CDR2 YFSETQ. Unmatched junction bases numbered 15, after V lost 4 bases and J lost 2 bases. CDR3 residues: CASSRTPGTVGPYEQYF. As DNA, the CDR3 is TGCGCCAGCAGCCGTACCCCCGGGACAGTCGGACCCTACGAGCAGTACTTC.

This clonotype was seen at least ten times. The CDR3 DNA sequence: TGTGCCAGCAGCTCAATCTTGGGACCGAACACTGAAGCTTTCTTT. Translating gives CASSSILGPNTEAFF. The rearrangement uses TRBV7-2 and TRBJ1-1; maybe TRBD1 (5 bases). Deletions cut 4 bases from V and 1 base from J, with 13 bases between. The CDR3 contains 15 residues. Per germline, CDR1 SGHTA and CDR2 FQGNSA.

The J gene is TRBJ1-4, the V gene TRBV7-8; D gene uncertain. The CDR3 has 13 amino acids. V was shortened by 5 bases and J by 8 bases, with 12 bases between the two germline ends. Germline V CDR1 and CDR2: SGHVS, FQNEAQ. Written as DNA, the CDR3 is TGTGCCAGCAGCCCCCTCGGAGGGGAAAAACTGTTTTTT. It codes for CASSPLGGEKLFF.

J is TRBJ1-2 and V is TRBV15; D is uncertain. CDR3 length: 13 amino acids. The germline gives CDR1 LNHNV, CDR2 YYDKDF (reference sequence). V was trimmed by 1 base and J by 6 bases, leaving 9 bases between them. As DNA, the CDR3 is TGTGCCACCAGCAGAGTGCCGGGTCATGGCTACACCTTC. It encodes CATSRVPGHGYTF. Variable domain in full (rest from reference TRBV15 and TRBJ1-2): DAMVIQNPRYQVTQFGKPVTLSCSQTLNHNVMYWYQQKSSQAPKLLFHYYDKDFNNEADTPDNFQSRRPNTSFCFLDIRSPGLGDTAMYLCATSRVPGHGYTFGSGTRLTVV.

This clonotype was seen more than once but under ten times. This rearrangement joins TRBV20-1 to TRBJ2-3; D is uncertain. CDR1 is DFQATT and CDR2 is SNEGSKA in the germline V gene (reference sequence). V lost 0 bases and J 7 bases, leaving 20 bases between the germline ends. This CDR3 region has 16 residues. The CDR3 nucleotides are TGCAGTGCTAGAGAGAGAGCCTCAGTGAGTCCCCATACGCAGTATTTT. Translated: CSARERASVSPHTQYF.

This clonotype was recorded at least ten times. The chain has TRBV6-2 or TRBV6-3 and TRBJ2-5; 7 bases align to TRBD1. The CDR3 is 15 amino acids. Losses at the gene ends were 0 bases for V and 6 bases for J; bases not matched to a gene: 7. Looked up from germline, CDR1 is MNHEY and CDR2 is SVGEGT. CDR3 loop: CASSYSTGLLKTQYF. Here the CDR3 DNA reads TGTGCCAGCAGTTACTCGACAGGGTTACTGAAGACCCAGTACTTC.

The chain links TRBV4-3 to TRBJ2-3, with D perhaps assigned TRBD1 or TRBD2 (5 bases each). The CDR3 consists of 15 residues. V was cut by 1 base and J by 2 bases, with 10 bases left in between. Germline loops: CDR1 LGHNA, CDR2 YSLEER. The CDR3 DNA sequence: TGCGCCAGCAGCCAAGCGGGGCTGAACACAGATACGCAGTATTTT. This codes for CASSQAGLNTDTQYF.

Ten or more counts support this clonotype. The V gene is TRBV7-9, the J gene TRBJ1-1; D remains ambiguous. The V gene lost 9 bases and the J gene lost 5 bases, with 13 bases spanning the gap. The CDR3 has 12 residues. Germline loops: CDR1 SEHNR, CDR2 FQNEAQ (reference sequence). CDR3 in DNA: TGTGCCAGTGGAGTCGGATGGACTGAAGCTTTCTTT. It is translated as CASGVGWTEAFF.

This rearrangement joins TRBV18 to TRBJ1-1, with D possibly TRBD1 on 6 matching bases. Trimming cost V 2 bases and J 6 bases, with 16 bases left between them. The CDR3 is made up of 15 amino acids. Germline V CDR1 and CDR2: KGHSH, LQKENI. The CDR3 is CASSPTLGARSEAFF. CDR3 DNA: TGTGCCAGCTCACCAACCCTGGGGGCGAGGTCTGAAGCTTTCTTT.

The chain recombines TRBV4-3 with TRBJ2-6, with D possibly matching TRBD1 (6 bases). This CDR3 spans 17 amino acids. Per germline, CDR1 LGHNA and CDR2 YSLEER. V shed 1 base and J shed 0 bases, with 10 bases lying between them. CDR3 coding DNA: TGCGCCAGCAGCCAAGGAGAGGGGGTCTCTGGGGCCAACGTCCTGACTTTC. It specifies CASSQGEGVSGANVLTF.

This clonotype was found a few times. In nucleotides, the CDR3 is TGTGCCAGCAGTTTAACCGGGGTTGGGGAGCAGTACTTC. It encodes CASSLTGVGEQYF. The chain combines TRBV28 with TRBJ2-7; D is possibly TRBD2 (5 bases). Germline assignment: CDR1 MDHEN and CDR2 SYDVKM. The V and J ends lost 2 bases and 7 bases respectively, with 12 bases between them. The CDR3 sequence is 13 residues long.

This clonotype came up many times. The J gene is TRBJ2-2, the V gene TRBV7-6; no definite D call. The length of the CDR3 is 16 residues. V was shortened by 1 base and J by 0 bases, with 9 bases between the two germline ends. Germline CDR1 is SGHVS and CDR2 is FNYEAQ. The CDR3 region is CASSLGQATNTGELFF. The CDR3 nucleotides are TGTGCCAGCAGCTTAGGCCAGGCTACGAACACCGGGGAGCTGTTTTTT.

At least ten counts were recorded for this clonotype. The CDR3 nucleotides are TGTGCCAGCAGTTACACGGACGGCGTGAGGTACTTC. Translated, it gives CASSYTDGVRYF. The rearrangement uses TRBV6-5 and TRBJ2-5; no clear D. V lost 2 bases and J 13 bases, leaving 14 bases between the germline ends. The CDR3 length is 12 residues. Germline V lookup: CDR1 MNHEY, CDR2 SVGAGI.

This clonotype was observed a handful of times. This chain connects TRBV12-3 or TRBV12-4 to TRBJ2-5; no reliable D call. The CDR3 is 14 residues long. V was cut by 3 bases and J by 5 bases, with 13 bases left in between. In nucleotides, the CDR3 is TGTGCCAGCAGTTTTGCTGACGGCTGGGAGACCCAGTACTTC. Translation gives CASSFADGWETQYF.

This clonotype was found a few times. V and J are TRBV20-1 and TRBJ2-3, with D perhaps matching TRBD2 (6 bases). V was trimmed by 6 bases and J by 0 bases, leaving 16 bases between them. Germline CDR1 DFQATT, CDR2 SNEGSKA (reference sequence). CDR3 size: 15 residues. CDR3 sequence: CSADRRGPSTDTQYF. CDR3 nucleotides: TGCAGTGCAGACCGGCGGGGACCTAGCACAGATACGCAGTATTTT.

This clonotype came up many times. V gene TRBV7-9 combines with J gene TRBJ1-5, with D maybe TRBD1 (5 bases). V dropped 0 bases and J dropped 0 bases, with 12 bases sitting between them. The germline gives CDR1 SEHNR, CDR2 FQNEAQ (reference sequence). This CDR3 spans 17 amino acids. This chain's CDR3 is CASSLAAGMNSNQPQHF. As DNA, the CDR3 is TGTGCCAGCAGCTTAGCCGCAGGGATGAATAGCAATCAGCCCCAGCATTTT. The variable domain in full, with the rest retrieved from reference TRBV7-9 and TRBJ1-5, is DTGVSQNPRHKITKRGQNVTFRCDPISEHNRLYWYRQTLGQGPEFLTYFQNEAQLEKSRLLSDRFSAERPKGSFSTLEIQRTEQGDSAMYLCASSLAAGMNSNQPQHFGDGTRLSIL.

The chain links TRBV3-1 to TRBJ2-1; the D gene could be TRBD1 or TRBD2 (5 bases each). V shed 0 bases and J shed 3 bases, with 9 bases lying between them. The CDR3 loop spans 15 amino acids. CDR1 LGHDT and CDR2 YNNKEL come from the germline V gene (reference sequence). The CDR3 spells CASSQDARGYNEQFF. The CDR3 coding sequence is TGTGCCAGCAGCCAAGACGCGAGGGGCTACAATGAGCAGTTCTTC.

The chain uses TRBV28 and TRBJ2-3; tentatively, D is TRBD1 (6 bases). Germline CDR1 reads MDHEN; CDR2 reads SYDVKM. CDR3 length: 12 amino acids. Trimming cost V 7 bases and J 6 bases, with 11 bases left between them. The CDR3 sequence: CASTTRGDTQYF. In DNA form, the CDR3 reads TGTGCCAGCACTACGAGGGGGGATACGCAGTATTTT. Supplemented by reference TRBV28 and TRBJ2-3, the full variable domain reads DVKVTQSSRYLVKRTGEKVFLECVQDMDHENMFWYRQDPGLGLRLIYFSYDVKMKEKGDIPEGYSVSREKKERFSLILESASTNQTSMYLCASTTRGDTQYFGPGTRLTVL.

This clonotype has a count of ten or more. The gene calls are TRBV5-1 and TRBJ2-2; 7 nucleotides agree with TRBD2. The germline gives CDR1 SGHRS, CDR2 YFSETQ. Germline trimming cut 0 bases from V and 4 bases from J; bases unmatched to any gene: 6. The CDR3 is 16 amino acids. The CDR3 spells CASSLAQLALTGELFF. CDR3 coding DNA: TGCGCCAGCAGCTTGGCCCAACTAGCGCTCACCGGGGAGCTGTTTTTT.